The subject of this entry is one TCR beta chain. Its antigen is as yet unknown. The data were taken from a study of T cell responses to AZD1222 COVID-19 vaccine. Study results and limitations: The study identified only 6 or 7 AZD1222 recipients as seropositive at baseline.

Assay: immunoSEQ multiplex PCR; the TCRdb copy retains only in-frame clones and omits some. Here the sample spans fewer than 200,000 clones, roughly nine tenths being singletons. The length of the CDR3 is 14 residues. CDR1 is LNHDA and CDR2 is SQIVND in the germline V gene (reference sequence). J gave up 4 bases and V 6 bases, and 5 bases lay outside the gene matches. Specimen: peripheral blood, collected on day 0 of MenACWY control vaccination. The clonotype comes from an adult in good health. The chain is built from TRBV19 and TRBJ2-5; 10 bases map to TRBD1. The CDR3 DNA sequence: TGTGCCAGTAGGAAGACAGGGGGCACAGAGACCCAGTACTTC. This codes for CASRKTGGTETQYF.